This T cell receptor (beta chain) was recorded in a study of shared clonotypes between healthy human individuals. This CDR3 is 16 amino acids long. CDR1 and CDR2 from the germline V gene are MNHEY and SVGAGI. V dropped 0 bases and J dropped 3 bases, with 12 bases sitting between them. Assay execution proceeded at the deep level. Several immunoSEQ plates received, in even portions, the genomic DNA of each subset. Data came from immunoSEQ multiplex PCR; TCRdb stores just in-frame clones and leaves some out. The table lists around 2.3 million clones, almost 96% of them singletons. The chain combines TRBV6-5 with TRBJ2-4; D is unresolved. The TCR comes from a man aged 18 to 35 in good health. The sequenced sample consisted of naive CD4+ T cells sorted from blood. Subset noted: CD45RA+ positively selected. CDR3: CASSYSTQAGKNIQYF. The CDR3 DNA reads as TGTGCCAGCAGTTACTCAACGCAGGCAGGCAAAAACATTCAGTACTTC.